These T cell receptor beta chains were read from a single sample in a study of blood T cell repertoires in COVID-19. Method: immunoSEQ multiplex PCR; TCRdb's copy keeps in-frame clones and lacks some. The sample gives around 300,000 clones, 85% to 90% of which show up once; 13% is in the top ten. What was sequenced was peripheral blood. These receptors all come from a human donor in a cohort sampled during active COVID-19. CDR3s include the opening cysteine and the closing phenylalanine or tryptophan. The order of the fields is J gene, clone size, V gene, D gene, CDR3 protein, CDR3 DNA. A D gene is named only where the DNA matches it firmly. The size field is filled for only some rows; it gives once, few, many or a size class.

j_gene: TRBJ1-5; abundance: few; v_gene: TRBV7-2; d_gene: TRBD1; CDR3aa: CASSLGQGFGQPQHF; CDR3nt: TGTGCCAGCAGCCTGGGACAGGGATTCGGACAGCCCCAGCATTTT
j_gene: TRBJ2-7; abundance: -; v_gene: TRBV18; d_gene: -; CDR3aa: CASSPPSTPTNEQYF; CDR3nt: TGTGCCAGCTCACCACCAAGTACGCCTACTAACGAGCAGTACTTC
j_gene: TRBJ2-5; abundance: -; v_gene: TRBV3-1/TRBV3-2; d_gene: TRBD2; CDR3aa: CASSPEPSGRTSRGETQYF; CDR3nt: TGTGCCAGCAGCCCAGAACCGAGCGGGAGGACTAGTAGAGGAGAGACCCAGTACTTC
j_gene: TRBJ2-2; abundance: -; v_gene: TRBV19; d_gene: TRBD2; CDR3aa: CASSWASGRAWTGELFF; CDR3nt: TGTGCCAGTAGTTGGGCTAGCGGGAGGGCCTGGACCGGGGAGCTGTTTTTT
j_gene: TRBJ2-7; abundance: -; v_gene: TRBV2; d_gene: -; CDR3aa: CASERASYEQYF; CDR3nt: TGTGCCAGCGAGCGGGCCTCCTACGAGCAGTACTTC
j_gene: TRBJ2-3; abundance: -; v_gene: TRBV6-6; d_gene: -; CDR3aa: CASKNTFTDTQYF; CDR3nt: TGTGCCAGCAAAAACACCTTCACAGATACGCAGTATTTT
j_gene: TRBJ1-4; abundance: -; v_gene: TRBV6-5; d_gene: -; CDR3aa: CASSYSTGWNEKLFF; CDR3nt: TGTGCCAGCAGTTACTCGACAGGATGGAATGAAAAACTGTTTTTT
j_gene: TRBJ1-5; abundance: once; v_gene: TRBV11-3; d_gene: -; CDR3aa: CASSSTIGGNQPQHF; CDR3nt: TGTGCCAGCAGCTCAACTATCGGTGGCAATCAGCCCCAGCATTTT
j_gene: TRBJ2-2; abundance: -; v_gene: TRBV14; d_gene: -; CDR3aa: CASSQLLARELFF; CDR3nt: TGTGCCAGCAGCCAACTTCTAGCGAGGGAGCTGTTTTTT
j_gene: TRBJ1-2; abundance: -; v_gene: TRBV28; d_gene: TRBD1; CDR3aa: CASSPGQIFRGYTF; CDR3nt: TGTGCCAGCAGTCCGGGACAGATTTTCCGTGGCTACACCTTC
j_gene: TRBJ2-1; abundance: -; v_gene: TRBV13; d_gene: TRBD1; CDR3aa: CASSPMGTGKVDEQFF; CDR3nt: TGTGCCAGCAGCCCAATGGGGACAGGGAAAGTCGATGAGCAGTTCTTC
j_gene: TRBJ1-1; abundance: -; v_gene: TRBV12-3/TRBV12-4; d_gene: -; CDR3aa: CASSLGGDEAFF; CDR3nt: TGTGCCAGCAGTTTGGGGGGGGACGAAGCTTTCTTT
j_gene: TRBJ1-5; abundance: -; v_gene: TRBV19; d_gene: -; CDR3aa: CASTGGYQPQHF; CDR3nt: TGTGCCAGTACGGGGGGCTATCAGCCCCAGCATTTT
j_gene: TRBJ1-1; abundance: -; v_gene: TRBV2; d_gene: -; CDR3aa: CASTRGFENTEAFF; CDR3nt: TGTGCCAGCACTAGGGGCTTTGAGAACACTGAAGCTTTCTTT
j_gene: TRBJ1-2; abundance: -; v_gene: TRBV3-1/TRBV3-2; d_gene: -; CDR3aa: CASSPDGVYGYTF; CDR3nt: TGTGCCAGCAGCCCCGACGGGGTCTATGGCTACACCTTC
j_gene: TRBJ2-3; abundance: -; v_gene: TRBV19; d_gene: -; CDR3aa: CASKPRAEDTQYF; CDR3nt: TGTGCCAGTAAGCCGCGGGCTGAAGATACGCAGTATTTT
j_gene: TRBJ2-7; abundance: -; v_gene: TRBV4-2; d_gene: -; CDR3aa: CASSQEKLAYEQYF; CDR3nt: TGTGCCAGCAGCCAAGAGAAGCTCGCCTACGAGCAGTACTTC
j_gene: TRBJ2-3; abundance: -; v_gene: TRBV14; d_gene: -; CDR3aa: CASSPPRLVGYTDTQYF; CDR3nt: TGTGCCAGCAGCCCCCCGCGACTAGTTGGGTACACAGATACGCAGTATTTT
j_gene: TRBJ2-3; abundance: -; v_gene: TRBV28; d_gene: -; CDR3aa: CASRLFPPGVAGGADTQYF; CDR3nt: TGTGCCAGCAGACTCTTCCCACCAGGGGTCGCCGGTGGGGCAGATACGCAGTATTTT
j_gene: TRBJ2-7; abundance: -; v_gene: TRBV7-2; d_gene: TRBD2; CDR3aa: CASSLDASGYYEQYF; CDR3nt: TGTGCCAGCAGCTTAGACGCTAGCGGCTACTACGAGCAGTACTTC
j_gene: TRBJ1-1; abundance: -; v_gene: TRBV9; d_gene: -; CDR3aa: CASSVVGQNTEAFF; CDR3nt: TGTGCCAGCAGCGTAGTTGGACAGAACACTGAAGCTTTCTTT
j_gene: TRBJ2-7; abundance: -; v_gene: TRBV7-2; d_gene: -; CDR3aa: CASSRESSYEQYF; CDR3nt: TGTGCCAGCAGCCGCGAAAGCTCCTACGAGCAGTACTTC
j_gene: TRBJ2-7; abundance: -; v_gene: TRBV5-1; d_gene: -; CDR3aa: CASSLASVQEQYF; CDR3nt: TGCGCCAGCAGCTTGGCTAGCGTGCAGGAGCAGTACTTC
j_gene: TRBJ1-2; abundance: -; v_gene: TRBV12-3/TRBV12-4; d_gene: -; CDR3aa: CASRVQGGYGYTF; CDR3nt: TGTGCCAGCAGGGTGCAGGGAGGCTATGGCTACACCTTC
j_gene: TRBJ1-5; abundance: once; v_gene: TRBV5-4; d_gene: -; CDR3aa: CASSAQRSNQPQHF; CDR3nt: TGTGCCAGCAGCGCCCAGCGTAGCAATCAGCCCCAGCATTTT
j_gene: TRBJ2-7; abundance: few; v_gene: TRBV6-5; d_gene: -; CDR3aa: CASSSPRGAYEQYF; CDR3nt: TGTGCCAGCAGTTCACCTCGCGGGGCCTACGAGCAGTACTTC
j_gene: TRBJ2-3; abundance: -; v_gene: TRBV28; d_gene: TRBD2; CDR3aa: CASSLFSGMAGTQYF; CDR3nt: TGTGCCAGCAGTTTATTTAGCGGGATGGCGGGGACGCAGTATTTT
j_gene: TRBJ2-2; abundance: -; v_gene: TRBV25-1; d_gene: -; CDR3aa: CASSESGYTGELFF; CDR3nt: TGTGCCAGCAGTGAATCGGGGTACACCGGGGAGCTGTTTTTT
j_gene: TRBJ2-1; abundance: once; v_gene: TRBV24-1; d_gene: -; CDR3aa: CATSEARPPPYNEQFF; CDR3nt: TGTGCCACCAGTGAGGCGCGGCCACCCCCCTACAATGAGCAGTTCTTC
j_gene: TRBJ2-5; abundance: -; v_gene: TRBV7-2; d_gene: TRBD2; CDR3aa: CASSLALAGVETQYF; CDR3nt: TGTGCCAGCAGCTTAGCTCTAGCGGGAGTGGAGACCCAGTACTTC
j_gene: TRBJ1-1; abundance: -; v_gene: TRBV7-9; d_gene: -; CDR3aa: CASGTRLSAGTFF; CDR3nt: TGTGCCAGCGGAACCCGTCTCTCAGCGGGAACTTTCTTT
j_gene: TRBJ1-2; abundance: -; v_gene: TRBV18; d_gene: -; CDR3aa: CASSPTRVEGYTF; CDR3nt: TGTGCCAGCTCACCCACCAGGGTAGAAGGCTACACCTTC
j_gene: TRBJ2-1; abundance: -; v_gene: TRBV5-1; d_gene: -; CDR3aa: CASSPGGGGSSYNEQFF; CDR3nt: TGCGCCAGCAGCCCCGGTGGGGGCGGTAGCTCCTACAATGAGCAGTTCTTC
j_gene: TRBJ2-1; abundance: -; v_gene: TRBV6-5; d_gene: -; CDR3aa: CASSRTGSSYNEQFF; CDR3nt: TGTGCCAGCAGTCGGACGGGAAGCTCCTACAATGAGCAGTTCTTC
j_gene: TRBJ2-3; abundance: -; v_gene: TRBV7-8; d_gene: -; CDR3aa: CASSFIGSTDTQYF; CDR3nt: TGTGCCAGCAGCTTCATCGGTAGCACAGATACGCAGTATTTT
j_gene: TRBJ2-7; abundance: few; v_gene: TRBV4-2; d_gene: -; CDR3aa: CASSPVGARQEQYF; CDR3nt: TGTGCCAGCAGCCCTGTTGGCGCCAGGCAAGAGCAGTACTTC
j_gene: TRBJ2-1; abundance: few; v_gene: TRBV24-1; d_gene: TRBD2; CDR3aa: CATSDPGLGLAGGEQFF; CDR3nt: TGTGCCACCAGTGACCCTGGACTAGGACTAGCGGGGGGAGAGCAGTTCTTC
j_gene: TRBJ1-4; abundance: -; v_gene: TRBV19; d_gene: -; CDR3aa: CASSPRGTEKLFF; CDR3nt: TGTGCCAGTAGCCCCAGGGGCACGGAAAAACTGTTTTTT
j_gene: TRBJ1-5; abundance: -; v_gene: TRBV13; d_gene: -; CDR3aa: CASSLGRFNQPQHF; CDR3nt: TGTGCCAGCAGCTTAGGACGGTTCAATCAGCCCCAGCATTTT
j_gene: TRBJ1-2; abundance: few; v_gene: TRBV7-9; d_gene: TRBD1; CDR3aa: CASSNRGSTGGYTF; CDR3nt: TGTGCCAGCAGCAACAGGGGGAGCACAGGGGGCTACACCTTC
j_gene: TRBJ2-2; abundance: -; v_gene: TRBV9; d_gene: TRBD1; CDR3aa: CASRGQTTGELFF; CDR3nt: TGTGCCAGCCGGGGACAGACCACCGGGGAGCTGTTTTTT
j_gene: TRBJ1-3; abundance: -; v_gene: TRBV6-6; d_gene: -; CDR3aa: CASSYDGDTIYF; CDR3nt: TGTGCCAGCAGTTACGACGGGGACACCATATATTTT
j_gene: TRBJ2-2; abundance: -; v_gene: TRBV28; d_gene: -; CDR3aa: CASSRGTNTGELFF; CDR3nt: TGTGCCAGCAGTCGCGGGACTAACACCGGGGAGCTGTTTTTT
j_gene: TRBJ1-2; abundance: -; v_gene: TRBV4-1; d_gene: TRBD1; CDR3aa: CASSREQGADYGYTF; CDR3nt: TGCGCCAGCAGCCGTGAACAGGGGGCTGACTATGGCTACACCTTC